The rows below give T cell receptor beta chains drawn from one sample of a study of T cells in Graves' hyperthyroidism and ophthalmopathy. TCRdb passed the multiplex PCR reads through MiXCR, listing each CDR3 protein once. This sample carries about 600,000 distinct CDR3 sequences, approximately 14% of them seen once, and the ten largest clones take roughly 7%. What was sequenced was blood. Source of these receptors: a woman aged 18-30 years with Graves' ophthalmopathy. CDR3s include the opening cysteine and the closing phenylalanine or tryptophan. Fields, in order: clone size, D gene, V gene, J gene, CDR3 protein, CDR3 DNA. A D gene is named only where the DNA matches it firmly. Size values are once, few and many counts, or a class for expanded clones, and some rows have none.

clone size: few; D gene: -; V gene: TRBV7-3; J gene: TRBJ1-1; CDR3 protein: CASSWTSNWAEAFF; CDR3 DNA: TGTGCCAGCAGCTGGACATCAAATTGGGCTGAAGCTTTCTTT
clone size: -; D gene: TRBD2; V gene: TRBV30; J gene: TRBJ2-1; CDR3 protein: CAWSVVGRAWNEQFF; CDR3 DNA: TGTGCCTGGAGTGTCGTCGGGAGGGCCTGGAATGAGCAGTTCTTC
clone size: -; D gene: -; V gene: TRBV5-4; J gene: TRBJ2-3; CDR3 protein: CASSLRGFTDTQYF; CDR3 DNA: TGTGCCAGCAGCTTGCGAGGGTTCACAGATACGCAGTATTTT
clone size: many; D gene: -; V gene: TRBV30; J gene: TRBJ1-1; CDR3 protein: CAWSLDRNTEAFF; CDR3 DNA: TGTGCCTGGAGTCTGGACAGGAACACTGAAGCTTTCTTT
clone size: many; D gene: TRBD2; V gene: TRBV6-1; J gene: TRBJ2-7; CDR3 protein: CASSLELAVYEQYF; CDR3 DNA: TGTGCCAGCAGTCTGGAACTAGCGGTCTACGAGCAGTACTTC
clone size: many; D gene: TRBD2; V gene: TRBV5-1; J gene: TRBJ2-7; CDR3 protein: CASSPFAGDSYEQYF; CDR3 DNA: TGCGCCAGCAGCCCCTTTGCGGGAGACTCCTACGAGCAGTACTTC
clone size: many; D gene: -; V gene: TRBV7-9; J gene: TRBJ2-1; CDR3 protein: CASSPSRLTGNEQFF; CDR3 DNA: TGTGCCAGCAGCCCTAGCCGGCTAACGGGGAATGAGCAGTTCTTC
clone size: few; D gene: -; V gene: TRBV9; J gene: TRBJ1-1; CDR3 protein: CASSVGHSTEAFF; CDR3 DNA: TGTGCCAGCAGCGTAGGGCACAGCACTGAAGCTTTCTTT
clone size: few; D gene: -; V gene: TRBV2; J gene: TRBJ2-2; CDR3 protein: CASSDSPGTGNTGELFF; CDR3 DNA: TGTGCCAGCAGTGATTCGCCGGGGACGGGGAACACCGGGGAGCTGTTTTTT
clone size: many; D gene: -; V gene: TRBV7-2; J gene: TRBJ2-3; CDR3 protein: CASSSGSRDTQYF; CDR3 DNA: TGTGCCAGCAGCTCAGGGAGCCGAGATACGCAGTATTTT